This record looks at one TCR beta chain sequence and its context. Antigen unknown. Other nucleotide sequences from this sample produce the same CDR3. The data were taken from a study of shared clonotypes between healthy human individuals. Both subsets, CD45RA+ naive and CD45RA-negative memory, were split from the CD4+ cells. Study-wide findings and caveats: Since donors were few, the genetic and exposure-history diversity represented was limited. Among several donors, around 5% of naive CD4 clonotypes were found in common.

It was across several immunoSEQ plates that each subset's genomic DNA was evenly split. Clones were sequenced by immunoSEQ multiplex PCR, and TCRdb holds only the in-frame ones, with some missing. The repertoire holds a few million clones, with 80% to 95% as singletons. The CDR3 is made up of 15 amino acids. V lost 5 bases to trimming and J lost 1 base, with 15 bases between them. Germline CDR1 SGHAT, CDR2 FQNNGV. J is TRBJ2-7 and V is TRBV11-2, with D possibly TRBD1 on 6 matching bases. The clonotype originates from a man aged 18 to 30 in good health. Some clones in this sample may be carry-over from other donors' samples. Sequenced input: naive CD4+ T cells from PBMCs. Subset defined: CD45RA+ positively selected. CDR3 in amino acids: CASSPPQGRSYEQYF. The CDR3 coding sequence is TGTGCCAGCAGCCCGCCGCAGGGGCGATCCTACGAGCAGTACTTC.